This T cell receptor (beta chain) was obtained from a study of blood T cell repertoires in COVID-19. Looking at the study overall: COVID-19 samples, acute and convalescent, were from the United States, Italy and Spain. PBMCs, B-cell-depleted T cells, or T cells were the source of the cDNA or gDNA that made up the material.

This clone showed up just a few times. CDR1 and CDR2 from the germline V gene are KGHDR and SFDVKD. The V end was cut by 3 bases, the J end by 8 bases, with 12 bases between. The CDR3 has 13 residues. As originally analysed: By means of reference gene primer amplification, nucleated cell counts were estimated. Sequenced by immunoSEQ multiplex PCR; TCRdb stores in-frame clones only, minus some. That table is the source of V, J and clone size, and D and trimming were worked out from the DNA. The sample gives 390,000 or so clones, about 90% of which show up once; about 7% is in the top ten. Sequenced material: peripheral blood. This clonotype originated in a man between 18 and 35 years old with active or convalescent COVID-19. V is TRBV24-1 and J is TRBJ1-2, with D possibly matching TRBD1 (6 bases). CDR3 sequence reads: CATSDGGARGYTF. In nucleotides, the CDR3 is TGTGCCACCAGTGATGGGGGGGCGCGGGGCTACACCTTC.